The T cell receptor (beta chain) described here comes from a study of CD8+ T cells in alopecia areata. Germline assignment: CDR1 MGHDK and CDR2 SYGVNS. This CDR3 is built from 15 residues. The V gene lost 7 bases and the J gene lost 4 bases, with 14 bases spanning the gap. As to treatment: oral pan-JAK inhibitor, 5-10 mg twice daily. RNA was extracted and reverse transcribed into cDNA as the sequencing template. Profiling relied on immunoSEQ multiplex PCR, and the TCRdb table lists in-frame clones only, not all of them. The sample consists of under 200,000 clones, around three fifths of them appearing once.

The clonotype originates from a human donor with alopecia areata. The gene calls are TRBV25-1 and TRBJ2-6, with TRBD1 as a possible D gene (7 bases). Sequenced here: CD4+ T cells sorted from blood, sampled at week 24, from a patient treated with tofacitinib. CDR3: CASNGGGTGANVLTF. CDR3 in DNA: TGTGCCAGCAACGGAGGGGGCACAGGGGCCAACGTCCTGACTTTC.